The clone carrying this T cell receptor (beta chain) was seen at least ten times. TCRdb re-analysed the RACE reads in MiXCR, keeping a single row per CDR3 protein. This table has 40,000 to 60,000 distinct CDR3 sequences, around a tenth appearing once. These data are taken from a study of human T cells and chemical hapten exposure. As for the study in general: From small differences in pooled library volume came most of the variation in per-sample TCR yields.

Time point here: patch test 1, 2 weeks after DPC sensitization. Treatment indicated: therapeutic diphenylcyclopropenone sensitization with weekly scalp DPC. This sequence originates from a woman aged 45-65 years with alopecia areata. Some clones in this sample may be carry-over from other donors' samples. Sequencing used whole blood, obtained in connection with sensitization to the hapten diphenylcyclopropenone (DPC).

The CDR3 reads CASSPIGGGRNEQYF. The CDR3 region has the DNA TGTGCCAGCAGCCCCATCGGGGGAGGGCGGAACGAGCAGTACTTC. The chain joins TRBV3-1 to TRBJ2-7; 7 nucleotides match TRBD2. The CDR3 covers 15 residues. V lost 4 bases, J lost 5 bases, and 11 bases stayed unmatched. Germline V gene lookup returns CDR1 LGHDT and CDR2 YNNKEL (reference sequence).